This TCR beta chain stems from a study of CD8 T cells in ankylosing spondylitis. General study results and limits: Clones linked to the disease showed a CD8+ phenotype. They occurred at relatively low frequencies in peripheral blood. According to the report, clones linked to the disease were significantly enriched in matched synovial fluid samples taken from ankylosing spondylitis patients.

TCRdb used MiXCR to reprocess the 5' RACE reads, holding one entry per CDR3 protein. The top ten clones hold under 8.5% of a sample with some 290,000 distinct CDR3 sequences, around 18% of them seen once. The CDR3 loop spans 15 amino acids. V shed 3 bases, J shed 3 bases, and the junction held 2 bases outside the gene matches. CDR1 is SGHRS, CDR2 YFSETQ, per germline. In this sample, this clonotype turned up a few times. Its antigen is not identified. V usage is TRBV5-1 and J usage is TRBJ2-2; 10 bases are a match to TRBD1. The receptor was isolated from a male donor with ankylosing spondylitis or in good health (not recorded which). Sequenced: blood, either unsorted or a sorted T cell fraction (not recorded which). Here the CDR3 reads CASSSGQGYTGELFF. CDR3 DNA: TGCGCCAGCAGCTCGGGACAGGGGTACACCGGGGAGCTGTTTTTT.